This T cell receptor (beta chain) was sequenced in a study of blood T cell repertoires in COVID-19. Study overall: The analysed material was cDNA or gDNA that came from T cells, B-cell-depleted T cells, or PBMCs.

Authors' methods: Nucleated cell counts were estimated from reference gene primer amplification. The assay was immunoSEQ multiplex PCR, and TCRdb's table has in-frame clones only and misses some. V, J and clone size were drawn from that table, and D and trimming were deduced from the DNA. The sample lists 170,000 or so clones, 70% to 90% occurring once. The TCR comes from a man in his sixties with COVID-19, enrolled during active disease. Material: peripheral blood.

The CDR3 sequence is CASSLRTEDNSPLHF. CDR3 sequence (DNA): TGTGCCAGCAGCCTACGGACGGAGGATAATTCACCCCTCCACTTT. The chain employs TRBV4-2 and TRBJ1-6; D not certain. Germline V gene data show CDR1 as LGHNA and CDR2 as YNFKEQ. The length of the CDR3 is 15 residues. V was clipped by 4 bases and J by 5 bases, with 12 bases between them.